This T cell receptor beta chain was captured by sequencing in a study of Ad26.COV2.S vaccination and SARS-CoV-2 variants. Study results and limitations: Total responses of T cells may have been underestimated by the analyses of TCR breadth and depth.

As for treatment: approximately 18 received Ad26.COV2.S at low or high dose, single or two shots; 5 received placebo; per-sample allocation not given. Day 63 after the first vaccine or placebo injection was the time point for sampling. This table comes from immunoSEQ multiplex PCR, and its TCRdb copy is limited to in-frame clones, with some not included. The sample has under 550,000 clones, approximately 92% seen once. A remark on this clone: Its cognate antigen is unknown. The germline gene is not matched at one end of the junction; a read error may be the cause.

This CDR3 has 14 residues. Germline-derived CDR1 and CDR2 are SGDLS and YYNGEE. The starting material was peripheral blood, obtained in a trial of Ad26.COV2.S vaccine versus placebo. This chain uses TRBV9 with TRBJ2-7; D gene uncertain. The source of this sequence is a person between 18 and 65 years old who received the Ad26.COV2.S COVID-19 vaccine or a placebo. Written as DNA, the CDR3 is TGTGCCAGCAGCGTAGAGGGCAGCTCCAACGAGCAGTACTTC. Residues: CASSVEGSSNEQYF.